This is a list of T cell receptor beta chains from one sample in a study of technical replicates of blood from a handful of donors. Method: immunoSEQ multiplex PCR; TCRdb's copy keeps in-frame clones and lacks some. The sample has around 79,000 clones, approximately 91% seen once. What was sequenced was T cells isolated from PBMCs. These receptors all stem from a human donor in good health. Some clones in this sample may be carry-over from other donors' samples. Each CDR3 is given with its conserved first and last residue.

v_call: TRBV29-1
j_call: TRBJ1-1
cdr3_aa: CSVVLTGQTEAFF

v_call: TRBV29-1
j_call: TRBJ1-1
cdr3_aa: CSVRQGAETEAFF

v_call: TRBV12-5
j_call: TRBJ2-1
cdr3_aa: CASGSGTSGYNEQFF

v_call: TRBV7-9
j_call: TRBJ1-1
cdr3_aa: CASSQQGNTEAFF

v_call: TRBV30
j_call: TRBJ1-2
cdr3_aa: CAGGWDYGYTF

v_call: TRBV27
j_call: TRBJ1-1
cdr3_aa: CASSLTGANTEAFF

v_call: TRBV4-3
j_call: TRBJ2-1
cdr3_aa: CASSQVAQGVGWNEQFF

v_call: TRBV19
j_call: TRBJ2-1
cdr3_aa: CASSINRGANEQFF

v_call: TRBV11-2
j_call: TRBJ1-1
cdr3_aa: CASSFVLTEAFF

v_call: TRBV4-1
j_call: TRBJ1-1
cdr3_aa: CASSRRTGLITEAFF

v_call: TRBV9
j_call: TRBJ2-1
cdr3_aa: CASSPLGGRTYNEQFF

v_call: TRBV29-1
j_call: TRBJ2-7
cdr3_aa: CSVAPQNSPEQYF

v_call: TRBV9
j_call: TRBJ1-1
cdr3_aa: CASSVVAYWGQGSRPEAFF

v_call: TRBV7-6
j_call: TRBJ1-4
cdr3_aa: CASSRSGTGVFSEKLFF

v_call: TRBV6-6
j_call: TRBJ2-3
cdr3_aa: CASSPLGQSDTDTQYF